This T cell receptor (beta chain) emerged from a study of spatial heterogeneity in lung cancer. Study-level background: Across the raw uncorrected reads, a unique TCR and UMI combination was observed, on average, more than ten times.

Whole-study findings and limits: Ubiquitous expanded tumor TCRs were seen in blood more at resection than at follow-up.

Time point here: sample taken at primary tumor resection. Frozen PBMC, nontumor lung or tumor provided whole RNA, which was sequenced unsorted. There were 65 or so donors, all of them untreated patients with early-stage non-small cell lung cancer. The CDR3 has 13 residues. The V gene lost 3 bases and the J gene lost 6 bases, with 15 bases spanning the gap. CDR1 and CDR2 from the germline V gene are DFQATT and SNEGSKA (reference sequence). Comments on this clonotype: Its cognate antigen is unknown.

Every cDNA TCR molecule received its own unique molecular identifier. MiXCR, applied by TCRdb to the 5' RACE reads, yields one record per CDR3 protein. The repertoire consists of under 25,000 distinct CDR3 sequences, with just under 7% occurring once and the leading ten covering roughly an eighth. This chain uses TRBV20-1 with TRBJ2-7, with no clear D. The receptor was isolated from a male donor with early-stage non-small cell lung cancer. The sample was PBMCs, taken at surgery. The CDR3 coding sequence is TGCAGTGCTAGGGACGGCCACTTCGGCGAGCAGTACTTC. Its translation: CSARDGHFGEQYF.